This TCR beta chain originates from a study of response to subunit inactivated influenza vaccine. This clonotype was counted only a few times. TCRdb reprocessed the RT-PCR reads with MiXCR, giving one entry per CDR3 protein. Here the sample spans a few hundred thousand distinct CDR3 sequences, 20% to 25% being singletons. The CDR3 consists of 16 residues. Germline V gene lookup returns CDR1 MDHEN and CDR2 SYDVKM. V lost 5 bases and J 7 bases, leaving 21 bases between the germline ends. This sequence was found in a man in his fifties or sixties who received an inactivated influenza vaccine. Source: PBMCs from blood, taken less than 22 months after vaccination. The V and J genes are TRBV28 and TRBJ2-1; D is ambiguous. The CDR3 DNA reads as TGTGCCAGCAGTCCCTCCGGGTCCGGTCTAGGGAATGAGCAGTTCTTC. Translating it yields CASSPSGSGLGNEQFF.